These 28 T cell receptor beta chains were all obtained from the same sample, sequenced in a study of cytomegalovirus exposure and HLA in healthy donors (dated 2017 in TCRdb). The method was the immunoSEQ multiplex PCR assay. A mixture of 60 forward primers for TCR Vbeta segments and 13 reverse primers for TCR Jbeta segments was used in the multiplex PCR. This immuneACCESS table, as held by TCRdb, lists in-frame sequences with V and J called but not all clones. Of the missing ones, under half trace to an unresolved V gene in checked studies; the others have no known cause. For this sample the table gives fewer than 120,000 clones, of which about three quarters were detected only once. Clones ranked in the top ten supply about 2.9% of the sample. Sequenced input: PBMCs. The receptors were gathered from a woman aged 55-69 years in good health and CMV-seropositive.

The CDR3 loop is CASSVEPLIPGNTIYF. In DNA form, the CDR3 reads TGTGCCAGCAGCGTAGAGCCGCTAATCCCTGGAAACACCATATATTTT. The J gene is TRBJ1-3, the V gene TRBV9; D remains unclear. The CDR3 sequence is 16 residues long. V lost 0 bases to trimming and J lost 2 bases, with 12 bases between them. Per the germline V gene, CDR1 is SGDLS and CDR2 is YYNGEE.

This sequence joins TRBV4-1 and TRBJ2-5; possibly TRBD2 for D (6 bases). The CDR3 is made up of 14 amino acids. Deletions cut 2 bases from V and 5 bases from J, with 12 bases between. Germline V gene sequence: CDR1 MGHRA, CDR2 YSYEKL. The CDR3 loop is CASSQRGFRETQYF. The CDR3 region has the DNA TGCGCCAGCAGCCAACGGGGGTTCCGCGAGACCCAGTACTTC.

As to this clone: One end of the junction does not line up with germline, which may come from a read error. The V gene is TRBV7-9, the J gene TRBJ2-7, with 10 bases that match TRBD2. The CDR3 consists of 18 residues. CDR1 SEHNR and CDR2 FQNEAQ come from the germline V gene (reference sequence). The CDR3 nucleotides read TGTTCCAGCAGCCACTCCAGGGCACTAGCGGGGTTCTCCTACGAGCAGTACTTC. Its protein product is CSSSHSRALAGFSYEQYF.

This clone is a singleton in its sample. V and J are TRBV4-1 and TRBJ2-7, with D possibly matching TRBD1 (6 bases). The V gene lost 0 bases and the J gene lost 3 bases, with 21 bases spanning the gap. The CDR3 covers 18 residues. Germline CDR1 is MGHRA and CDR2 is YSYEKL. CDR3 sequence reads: CASSQEDSGSRGYYEQYF. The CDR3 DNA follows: TGCGCCAGCAGCCAAGAGGATTCGGGGAGCAGGGGATACTACGAGCAGTACTTC.

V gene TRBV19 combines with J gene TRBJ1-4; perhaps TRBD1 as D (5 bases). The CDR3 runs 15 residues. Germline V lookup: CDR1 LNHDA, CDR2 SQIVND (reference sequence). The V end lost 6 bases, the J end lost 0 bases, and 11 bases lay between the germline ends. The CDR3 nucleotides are TGTGCCAGTAGGGGAGGACACACAACTAATGAAAAACTGTTTTTT. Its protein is CASRGGHTTNEKLFF.

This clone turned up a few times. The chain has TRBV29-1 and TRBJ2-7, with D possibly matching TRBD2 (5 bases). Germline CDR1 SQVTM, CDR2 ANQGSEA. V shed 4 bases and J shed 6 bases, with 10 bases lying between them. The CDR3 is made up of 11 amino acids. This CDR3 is CSVGLAREQYF. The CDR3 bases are TGCAGCGTTGGTCTAGCTCGCGAGCAGTACTTC.

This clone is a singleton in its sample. The CDR3 protein is CASSAPVQETQYF. Here the CDR3 DNA reads TGTGCCAGCAGTGCCCCGGTACAAGAGACCCAGTACTTC. The chain has TRBV6-1 and TRBJ2-5; D is ambiguous. With 4 bases removed from V and 2 bases from J, the gap between germline ends came to 8 bases. Germline V lookup: CDR1 MNHNS, CDR2 SASEGT. The CDR3 sequence is 13 residues long.

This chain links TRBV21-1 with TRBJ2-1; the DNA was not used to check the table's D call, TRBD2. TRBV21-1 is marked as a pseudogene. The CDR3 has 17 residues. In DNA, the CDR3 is TGTGCCAGCAGCAGGCCGGAGCGGCCCCACTCCTACAATGAGCAGTTCTTC. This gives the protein CASSRPERPHSYNEQFF.

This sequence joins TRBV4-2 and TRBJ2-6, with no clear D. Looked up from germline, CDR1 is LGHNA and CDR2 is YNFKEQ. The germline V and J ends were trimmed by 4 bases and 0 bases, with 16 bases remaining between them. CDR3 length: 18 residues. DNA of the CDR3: TGTGCCAGCAGCCTAGAGCAGCGACCTTACTCTGGGGCCAACGTCCTGACTTTC. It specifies CASSLEQRPYSGANVLTF.

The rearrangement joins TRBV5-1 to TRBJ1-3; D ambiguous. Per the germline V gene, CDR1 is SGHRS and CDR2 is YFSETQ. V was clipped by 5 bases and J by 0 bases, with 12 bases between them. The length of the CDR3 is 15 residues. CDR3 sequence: CASRQTSNSGNTIYF. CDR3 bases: TGCGCCAGCAGGCAGACAAGCAACTCTGGAAACACCATATATTTT.

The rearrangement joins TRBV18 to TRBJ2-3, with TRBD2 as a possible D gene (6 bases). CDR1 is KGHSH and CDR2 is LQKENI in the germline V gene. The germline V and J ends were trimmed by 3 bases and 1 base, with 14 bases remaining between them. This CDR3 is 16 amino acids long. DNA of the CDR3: TGTGCCAGCTCACCTCTCGCGGGCGGGGGCACAGATACGCAGTATTTT. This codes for CASSPLAGGGTDTQYF.

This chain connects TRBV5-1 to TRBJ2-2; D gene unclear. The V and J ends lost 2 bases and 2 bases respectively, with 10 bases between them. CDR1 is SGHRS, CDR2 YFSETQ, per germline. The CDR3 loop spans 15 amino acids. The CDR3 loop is CASSFRRHNTGELFF. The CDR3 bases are TGCGCCAGCAGCTTCCGACGACACAACACCGGGGAGCTGTTTTTT.

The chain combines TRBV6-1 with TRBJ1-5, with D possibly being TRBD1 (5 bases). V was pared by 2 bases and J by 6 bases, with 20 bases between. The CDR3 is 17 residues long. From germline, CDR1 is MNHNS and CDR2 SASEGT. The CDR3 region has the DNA TGTGCCAGCAGTGAAACTCGAGCTCAGGGCGGTTTTCAGCCCCAGCATTTT. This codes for CASSETRAQGGFQPQHF.

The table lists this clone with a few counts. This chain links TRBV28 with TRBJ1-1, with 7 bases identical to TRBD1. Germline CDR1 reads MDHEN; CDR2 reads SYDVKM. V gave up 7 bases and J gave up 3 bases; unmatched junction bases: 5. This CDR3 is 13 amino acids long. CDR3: CASIWQGDTEAFF. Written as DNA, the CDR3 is TGTGCCAGCATTTGGCAGGGGGACACTGAAGCTTTCTTT. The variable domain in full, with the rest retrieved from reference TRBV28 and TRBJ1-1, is DVKVTQSSRYLVKRTGEKVFLECVQDMDHENMFWYRQDPGLGLRLIYFSYDVKMKEKGDIPEGYSVSREKKERFSLILESASTNQTSMYLCASIWQGDTEAFFGQGTRLTVV.

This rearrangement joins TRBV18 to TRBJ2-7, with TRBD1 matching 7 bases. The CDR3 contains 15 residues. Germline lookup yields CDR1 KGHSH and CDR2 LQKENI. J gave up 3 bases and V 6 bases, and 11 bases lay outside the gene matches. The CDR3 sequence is CASSQGQQLLYEQYF. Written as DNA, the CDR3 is TGTGCCAGCTCGCAGGGACAGCAACTCCTCTACGAGCAGTACTTC.

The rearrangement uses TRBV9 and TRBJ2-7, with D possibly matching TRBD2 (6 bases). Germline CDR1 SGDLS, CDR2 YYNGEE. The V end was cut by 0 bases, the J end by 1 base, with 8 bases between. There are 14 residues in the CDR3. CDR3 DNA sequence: TGTGCCAGCAGCGTAGGGAGGGCGTCCTACGAGCAGTACTTC. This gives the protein CASSVGRASYEQYF.

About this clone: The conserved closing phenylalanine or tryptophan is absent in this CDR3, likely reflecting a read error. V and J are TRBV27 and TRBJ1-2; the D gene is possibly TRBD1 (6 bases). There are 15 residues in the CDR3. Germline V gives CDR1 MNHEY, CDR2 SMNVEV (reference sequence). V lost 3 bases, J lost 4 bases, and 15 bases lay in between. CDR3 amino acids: CASSFSAGVLYGYTV. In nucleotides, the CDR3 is TGTGCCAGCAGTTTTTCGGCAGGGGTTCTCTATGGCTACACCGTC.

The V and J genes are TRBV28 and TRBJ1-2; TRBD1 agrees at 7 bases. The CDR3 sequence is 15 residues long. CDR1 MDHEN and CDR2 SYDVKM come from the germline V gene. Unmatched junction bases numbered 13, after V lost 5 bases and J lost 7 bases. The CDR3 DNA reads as TGTGCCAGCAGTCGCTCACAGGGGCTGTCGTTTGGCTACACCTTC. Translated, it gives CASSRSQGLSFGYTF.

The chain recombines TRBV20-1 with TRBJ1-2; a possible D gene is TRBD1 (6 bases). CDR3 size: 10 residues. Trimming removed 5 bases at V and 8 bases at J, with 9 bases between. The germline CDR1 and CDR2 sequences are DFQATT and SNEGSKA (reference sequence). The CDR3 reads CSAYRDGYTF. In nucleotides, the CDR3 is TGCAGTGCTTACAGGGACGGCTACACCTTC.

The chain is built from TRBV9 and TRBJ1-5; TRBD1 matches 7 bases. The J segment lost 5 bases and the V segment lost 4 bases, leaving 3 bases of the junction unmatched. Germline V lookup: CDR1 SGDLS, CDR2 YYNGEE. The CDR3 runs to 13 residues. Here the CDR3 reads CASSRGPDQPQHF. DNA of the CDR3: TGTGCCAGCAGCAGGGGGCCGGATCAGCCCCAGCATTTT. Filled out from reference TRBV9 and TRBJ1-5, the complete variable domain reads DSGVTQTPKHLITATGQRVTLRCSPRSGDLSVYWYQQSLDQGLQFLIQYYNGEERAKGNILERFSAQQFPDLHSELNLSSLELGDSALYFCASSRGPDQPQHFGDGTRLSIL.

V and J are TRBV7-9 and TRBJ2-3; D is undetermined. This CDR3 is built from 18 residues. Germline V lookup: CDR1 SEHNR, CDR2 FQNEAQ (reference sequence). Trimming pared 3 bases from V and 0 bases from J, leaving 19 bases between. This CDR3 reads CASSFPIVSYTSTDTQYF. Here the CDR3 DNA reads TGTGCCAGCAGCTTCCCAATCGTGTCGTACACCAGCACAGATACGCAGTATTTT.

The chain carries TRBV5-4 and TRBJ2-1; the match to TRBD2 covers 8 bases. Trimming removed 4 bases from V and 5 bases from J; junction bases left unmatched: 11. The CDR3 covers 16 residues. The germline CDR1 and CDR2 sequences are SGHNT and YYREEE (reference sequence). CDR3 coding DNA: TGTGCCAGCAGCCCGGGAGGGGGGAGCAGGAACAATGAGCAGTTCTTC. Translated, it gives CASSPGGGSRNNEQFF.

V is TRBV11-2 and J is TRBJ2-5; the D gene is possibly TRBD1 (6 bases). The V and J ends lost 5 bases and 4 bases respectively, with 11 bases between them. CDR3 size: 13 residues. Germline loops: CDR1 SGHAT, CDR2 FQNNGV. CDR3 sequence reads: CASSAYRAETQYF. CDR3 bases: TGTGCCAGCAGCGCCTACAGGGCAGAGACCCAGTACTTC.

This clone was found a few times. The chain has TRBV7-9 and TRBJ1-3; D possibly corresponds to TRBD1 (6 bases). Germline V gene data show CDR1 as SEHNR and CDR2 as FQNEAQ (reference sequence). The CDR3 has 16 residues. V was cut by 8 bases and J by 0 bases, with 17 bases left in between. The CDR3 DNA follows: TGTGCCAGCCGACAGGCTGAATATACCTCTGGAAACACCATATATTTT. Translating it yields CASRQAEYTSGNTIYF.

CDR3 residues: CASIRLAGDTDTQYF. Here the CDR3 DNA reads TGTGCCAGCATTCGACTAGCGGGGGACACAGATACGCAGTATTTT. V is TRBV2 and J is TRBJ2-3, with 12 positions matching TRBD2. The CDR3 runs 15 residues. The junction had 4 bases not matched to a gene; V was cut back by 7 bases and J by 2 bases. CDR1 SNHLY and CDR2 FYNNEI come from the germline V gene.

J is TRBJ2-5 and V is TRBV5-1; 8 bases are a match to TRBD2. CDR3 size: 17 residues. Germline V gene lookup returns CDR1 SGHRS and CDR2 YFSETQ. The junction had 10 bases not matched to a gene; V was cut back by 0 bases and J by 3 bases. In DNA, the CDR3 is TGCGCCAGCAGCTTGGGGAAAAGGACTAGCTTCGAAGAGACCCAGTACTTC. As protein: CASSLGKRTSFEETQYF.

Here the CDR3 DNA reads TGTGCCAGCAGCGTAGATCACAGAGGGGAGACCCAGTACTTC. It codes for CASSVDHRGETQYF. The rearrangement joins TRBV9 to TRBJ2-5; a weak D match, TRBD2 (5 bases). The germline CDR1 and CDR2 sequences are SGDLS and YYNGEE. This CDR3 has 14 amino acids. Trimming left V 0 bases short and J 5 bases short, with 11 bases between.

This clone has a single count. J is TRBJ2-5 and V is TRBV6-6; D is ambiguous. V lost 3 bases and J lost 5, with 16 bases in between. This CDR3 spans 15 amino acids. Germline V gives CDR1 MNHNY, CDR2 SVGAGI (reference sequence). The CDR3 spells CASSYLARSWETQYF. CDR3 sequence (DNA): TGTGCCAGCAGTTATCTCGCAAGAAGCTGGGAGACCCAGTACTTC.